A selection of T cell receptor beta chains follows, all from one sample in a study of T cell responses to AZD1222 COVID-19 vaccine. Method: immunoSEQ multiplex PCR; TCRdb's copy keeps in-frame clones and lacks some. In the table there are approximately 98,000 clones, roughly 87% of which are singletons. Material: peripheral blood, obtained on day 0 of MenACWY control vaccination. These receptors were collected from an adult in good health. The CDR3 runs from the conserved cysteine through the conserved F or W. A D gene is named only where the DNA matches it firmly. Size is omitted from some rows. Given values are once, few, many or a class for expanded clones.

v_gene	abundance	d_gene	j_gene	CDR3nt	CDR3aa
TRBV6-6	NA	NA	TRBJ1-2	TGTGCCAGCAGGCCCGTAAGGGTCGACTATGGCTACACCTTC	CASRPVRVDYGYTF
TRBV2	NA	NA	TRBJ2-2	TGTGCCAGCAGTGAGGGCAGGGGCACCGGGGAGCTGTTTTTT	CASSEGRGTGELFF
TRBV4-2	NA	NA	TRBJ2-3	TGTGCCAGCAGCCCGGACGGAGATACGCAGTATTTT	CASSPDGDTQYF
TRBV19	NA	NA	TRBJ1-2	TGTGCCAGTAGTATGGGGGACTATGGCTACACCTTC	CASSMGDYGYTF
TRBV5-1	NA	NA	TRBJ2-2	TGCGCCAGCAGCTTGGCCGGGTATGGGACCGGGGAGCTGTTTTTT	CASSLAGYGTGELFF
TRBV12-3/TRBV12-4	NA	NA	TRBJ1-2	TGTGCCAGCAGTTTAAGTGCCTATGGCTACACCTTC	CASSLSAYGYTF
TRBV4-2	NA	TRBD2	TRBJ2-7	TGTGCCAGCAGCCAAGAAGCGGGGGTTCCTTCCTACGAGCAGTACTTC	CASSQEAGVPSYEQYF
TRBV7-2	NA	NA	TRBJ2-3	TGTGCCAGCAGCTTAAGACAGAGCACAGATACGCAGTATTTT	CASSLRQSTDTQYF
TRBV6-5	NA	TRBD1	TRBJ1-2	TGTGCCAGCAGCCACGGAGGGGGCAGCTATGGCTACACCTTC	CASSHGGGSYGYTF
TRBV18	NA	NA	TRBJ2-2	TGTGCCAGCCCACGGCCCACGGATGGGGAGCTGTTTTTT	CASPRPTDGELFF
TRBV5-4	NA	NA	TRBJ1-5	TGTGCCAGCAGCATCCAGGGAGGGGGTCAGCCCCAGCATTTT	CASSIQGGGQPQHF
TRBV6-5	once	NA	TRBJ2-1	TGTGCCAGCAGTTACTCGCGGGACCTTTACAATGAGCAGTTCTTC	CASSYSRDLYNEQFF
TRBV5-1	NA	NA	TRBJ2-5	TGCGCCAGCAGCTTGTTGAGCAACCAAGAGACCCAGTACTTC	CASSLLSNQETQYF
TRBV13	NA	TRBD1	TRBJ2-1	TGTGCCAGCAGCTTTGGACAGGGGAGTGATGAGCAGTTCTTC	CASSFGQGSDEQFF
TRBV2	NA	NA	TRBJ1-5	TGTGCCAGCAGTAAATCCGGGACAAGCCATAGCAATCAGCCCCAGCATTTT	CASSKSGTSHSNQPQHF
TRBV24-1	NA	NA	TRBJ1-2	TGTGCCACCAGTGACTTGACAGTTAACTATGGCTACACCTTC	CATSDLTVNYGYTF
TRBV28	NA	NA	TRBJ2-7	TGTGCCAGCAGTTCAGGGACCCACGAGCAGTACTTC	CASSSGTHEQYF
TRBV7-9	NA	NA	TRBJ1-1	TGTGCCAGCAGCCCGACCGGTGACACTGAAGCTTTCTTT	CASSPTGDTEAFF
TRBV5-1	once	TRBD2	TRBJ2-5	TGCGCCAGCAGCTTGGGGACTAGCGCCCAAGAGACCCAGTACTTC	CASSLGTSAQETQYF
TRBV9	NA	TRBD2	TRBJ2-1	TGTGCCAGCAGCGCGCAACTAGCGGGGTACAATGAGCAGTTCTTC	CASSAQLAGYNEQFF
TRBV18	NA	NA	TRBJ1-2	TGTGCCAGCTCACCCTCGGAGGGCGCTAACTATGGCTACACCTTC	CASSPSEGANYGYTF
TRBV30	NA	NA	TRBJ2-7	TGTGCCTGGAATTTGCGGACAGAAACAACCTACGAGCAGTACTTC	CAWNLRTETTYEQYF
TRBV11-2	NA	NA	TRBJ1-2	TGTGCCAGCAGCTTGAGGGGCGCGAACTATGGCTACACCTTC	CASSLRGANYGYTF
TRBV12-3/TRBV12-4	NA	NA	TRBJ1-1	TGTGCCAGCAGTTTAGGGACTGGCACTGAAGCTTTCTTT	CASSLGTGTEAFF
TRBV20-1	NA	NA	TRBJ2-2	TGCAGTGCTAGCCCCGCCGGGGAGCTGTTTTTT	CSASPAGELFF
TRBV11-2	NA	NA	TRBJ1-4	TGTGCCAGCAGTGGGACGGGTCGGGAAAAACTGTTTTTT	CASSGTGREKLFF